These 30 T cell receptor beta chains share one sample of origin, sequenced in a study of CD8+ T cells in alopecia areata. Extracted RNA was reverse transcribed, and the resulting cDNA served as sequencing template. Assay used: immunoSEQ multiplex PCR; TCRdb lists only in-frame clones, some missing. The data show 110,000 or so clones, roughly three fifths seen once. Treatment reported: oral pan-JAK inhibitor, 5-10 mg twice daily. This sample comprised CD4+ T cells sorted from blood, obtained at week 24, from a patient treated with tofacitinib. The receptors originated from a human donor with alopecia areata.

This clone was observed a handful of times. The chain joins TRBV5-1 to TRBJ2-5; D gene unclear. The CDR3 has 15 amino acids. The V end was cut by 5 bases, the J end by 7 bases, with 21 bases between. The germline CDR1 and CDR2 sequences are SGHRS and YFSETQ. The CDR3 DNA is TGCGCCAGCAGACCTGACACGTTAGACCGAGGGACCCAGTACTTC. Residues: CASRPDTLDRGTQYF.

This chain uses TRBV29-1 with TRBJ2-5; 7 bases match TRBD1. V lost 5 bases and J lost 4; bases outside the gene matches: 4. Germline V gene sequence: CDR1 SQVTM, CDR2 ANQGSEA. The CDR3 has 12 residues. This CDR3 reads CSVQTGRETQYF. The CDR3 DNA reads TGCAGCGTTCAGACAGGGCGAGAGACCCAGTACTTC. Using reference TRBV29-1 and TRBJ2-5 for the parts outside the CDR3, the full variable domain is SAVISQKPSRDICQRGTSLTIQCQVDSQVTMMFWYRQQPGQSLTLIATANQGSEATYESGFVIDKFPISRPNLTFSTLTVSNMSPEDSSIYLCSVQTGRETQYFGPGTRLLVL.

This chain uses TRBV5-1 with TRBJ2-2; D is perhaps TRBD1 or TRBD2 (6 bases each). Trimming took off 2 bases at V and 1 base at J, with 18 bases between the two ends. Germline lookup yields CDR1 SGHRS and CDR2 YFSETQ. This CDR3 spans 18 amino acids. CDR3 region: CASSLKPYGGLNTGELFF. The CDR3 coding sequence is TGCGCCAGCAGCTTAAAACCCTACGGGGGCCTGAACACCGGGGAGCTGTTTTTT. The full variable domain, its missing parts supplied by reference TRBV5-1 and TRBJ2-2, is KAGVTQTPRYLIKTRGQQVTLSCSPISGHRSVSWYQQTPGQGLQFLFEYFSETQRNKGNFPGRFSGRQFSNSRSEMNVSTLELGDSALYLCASSLKPYGGLNTGELFFGEGSRLTVL.

The gene calls are TRBV7-2 and TRBJ1-6; no definite D call. The CDR3 loop spans 12 amino acids. Germline V gives CDR1 SGHTA, CDR2 FQGNSA. V lost 4 bases, J lost 14 bases, and 12 bases lay in between. The CDR3 spells CASSYSVGALHF. CDR3 sequence (DNA): TGTGCCAGCAGCTATTCGGTCGGGGCCCTCCACTTT.

The CDR3 here is CASSLLPGASSGANVLTF. The CDR3 DNA reads TGCGCCAGCAGCTTGTTACCCGGGGCTAGCTCTGGGGCCAACGTCCTGACTTTC. The rearrangement uses TRBV5-1 and TRBJ2-6, with D perhaps assigned TRBD1 or TRBD2 (5 bases each). V was trimmed by 1 base and J by 0 bases, leaving 14 bases between them. Germline lookup yields CDR1 SGHRS and CDR2 YFSETQ. CDR3 length: 18 amino acids.

The chain couples TRBV29-1 to TRBJ1-1, with unresolved D. This CDR3 has 11 residues. V lost 5 bases to trimming and J lost 3 bases, with 7 bases between them. In germline, CDR1 is SQVTM, CDR2 ANQGSEA. CDR3 protein: CSVSGDTEAFF. The CDR3 nucleotides are TGCAGCGTTTCCGGTGACACTGAAGCTTTCTTT.

This clone came up a few times. This chain connects TRBV29-1 to TRBJ1-6; maybe TRBD1 (5 bases). This CDR3 has 13 amino acids. V was trimmed by 4 bases and J by 7 bases, leaving 11 bases between them. In germline, CDR1 is SQVTM, CDR2 ANQGSEA. The CDR3 sequence: CSVAAGRNSPLHF. CDR3 nucleotide sequence: TGCAGCGTTGCGGCAGGGAGGAATTCACCCCTCCACTTT.

This clone was seen only a few times. The chain combines TRBV29-1 with TRBJ2-5; 14 bases map to TRBD2. Germline V CDR1 and CDR2: SQVTM, ANQGSEA. J lost 5 bases, V lost 4 bases, and 6 bases had no gene match. The CDR3 runs to 15 residues. CDR3 nucleotides: TGCAGCGTTGGCCGGACTAGCGGGGGGAGGGAGACCCAGTACTTC. It is translated as CSVGRTSGGRETQYF.

The chain uses TRBV2 and TRBJ1-1; D gene uncertain. V was clipped by 3 bases and J by 3 bases, with 14 bases between them. Germline V gives CDR1 SNHLY, CDR2 FYNNEI. The CDR3 runs to 15 residues. For the CDR3, the DNA is TGTGCCAGCAGTGAGTTAGGAGAACCTGACACTGAAGCTTTCTTT. It specifies CASSELGEPDTEAFF. The complete variable domain, with remaining parts taken from reference TRBV2 and TRBJ1-1, reads EPEVTQTPSHQVTQMGQEVILRCVPISNHLYFYWYRQILGQKVEFLVSFYNNEISEKSEIFDDQFSVERPDGSNFTLKIRSTKLEDSAMYFCASSELGEPDTEAFFGQGTRLTVV.

In DNA, the CDR3 is TGTGCCAGCTCCCCTGCTCTGGGGCGGAGGGATGAGCAGTTCTTC. This encodes CASSPALGRRDEQFF. The rearrangement uses TRBV18 and TRBJ2-1, with a tentative D call TRBD2 (6 bases). The CDR3 is 15 amino acids. The V end was cut by 6 bases, the J end by 8 bases, with 20 bases between. The germline gives CDR1 KGHSH, CDR2 LQKENI. Based on the CDR3 plus reference TRBV18 and TRBJ2-1, the full variable domain is NAGVMQNPRHLVRRRGQEARLRCSPMKGHSHVYWYRQLPEEGLKFMVYLQKENIIDESGMPKERFSAEFPKEGPSILRIQQVVRGDSAAYFCASSPALGRRDEQFFGPGTRLTVL.

The chain combines TRBV7-9 with TRBJ2-5; D not certain. V was pared by 5 bases and J by 5 bases, with 9 bases between. This CDR3 contains 12 residues. From germline, CDR1 is SEHNR and CDR2 FQNEAQ (reference sequence). The DNA for the CDR3 is TGTGCCAGCAGCCCCGATCAGGAGACCCAGTACTTC. It specifies CASSPDQETQYF.

CDR3 in DNA: TGCAGCGTTGCCCGGCCCCTTAGTTATGGCTACACCTTC. Protein: CSVARPLSYGYTF. The rearrangement links TRBV29-1 to TRBJ1-2; no clear D gene. CDR3 size: 13 residues. Germline values: CDR1 SQVTM, CDR2 ANQGSEA. The V end was cut by 4 bases, the J end by 5 bases, with 14 bases between.

This clone occurred a few times. The V call is TRBV13, the J call TRBJ2-7; a weak D match, TRBD1 (6 bases). The germline V gene encodes CDR1 PRHDT and CDR2 FYEKMQ (reference sequence). This CDR3 has 15 residues. V was cut by 2 bases and J by 3 bases, with 14 bases left in between. The CDR3 nucleotides read TGTGCCAGCAGCTTAACAGGGCCCCAATACTACGAGCAGTACTTC. Residues: CASSLTGPQYYEQYF. Using reference TRBV13 and TRBJ2-7 for the parts outside the CDR3, the full variable domain is AAGVIQSPRHLIKEKRETATLKCYPIPRHDTVYWYQQGPGQDPQFLISFYEKMQSDKGSIPDRFSAQQFSDYHSELNMSSLELGDSALYFCASSLTGPQYYEQYFGPGTRLTVT.

CDR3 sequence (DNA): TGCGCCAGCAGCTTGGAAGGAGAGACCCAGTACTTC. Amino acids: CASSLEGETQYF. The J gene is TRBJ2-5, the V gene TRBV5-1, with D uncertain. Germline V gene lookup returns CDR1 SGHRS and CDR2 YFSETQ. This CDR3 has 12 amino acids. V was cut by 0 bases and J by 4 bases, with 4 bases left in between.

The CDR3 nucleotides read TGTGCCACCACGGGACAGATGAACACTGAAGCTTTCTTT. Protein: CATTGQMNTEAFF. This sequence joins TRBV2 and TRBJ1-1; 7 nucleotides line up with TRBD1. The V gene's germline CDR1 is SNHLY and CDR2 FYNNEI. The ends lost 10 bases at V and 0 bases at J; junction bases unmatched: 5. The CDR3 extends over 13 amino acids.

This clone is medium-sized (0.01 to 0.1%) by share. The genes are TRBV5-1 and TRBJ2-7; the match to TRBD2 covers 8 bases. The CDR3 sequence is 17 residues long. The ends lost 4 bases at V and 3 bases at J; junction bases unmatched: 15. Per germline, CDR1 SGHRS and CDR2 YFSETQ. The CDR3 DNA is TGCGCCAGCAGCAATCTTTTTGCGTCAGCGGGAGACTACGAGCAGTACTTC. It codes for CASSNLFASAGDYEQYF. The full variable domain, rest sourced from reference TRBV5-1 and TRBJ2-7, is KAGVTQTPRYLIKTRGQQVTLSCSPISGHRSVSWYQQTPGQGLQFLFEYFSETQRNKGNFPGRFSGRQFSNSRSEMNVSTLELGDSALYLCASSNLFASAGDYEQYFGPGTRLTVT.

J is TRBJ2-2 and V is TRBV29-1, with 8 bases lining up with TRBD2. CDR1 SQVTM and CDR2 ANQGSEA come from the germline V gene. The junction had 7 bases not matched to a gene; V was cut back by 7 bases and J by 3 bases. This CDR3 is built from 14 residues. Here the CDR3 reads CSGSDSGDTGELFF. The CDR3 nucleotides read TGCAGCGGAAGTGATAGCGGGGACACCGGGGAGCTGTTTTTT.

The chain uses TRBV30 and TRBJ2-7, with 8 positions matching TRBD1. V gave up 0 bases and J gave up 3 bases; unmatched junction bases: 10. The CDR3 consists of 16 residues. Germline CDR1 GTSNPN, CDR2 SVGIG (reference sequence). CDR3 sequence: CAWSVKMGTGGYEQYF. The CDR3 bases are TGTGCCTGGAGTGTAAAGATGGGAACAGGGGGCTACGAGCAGTACTTC.

The V and J genes are TRBV29-1 and TRBJ1-2; tentatively, D is TRBD1 (5 bases). Per germline, CDR1 SQVTM and CDR2 ANQGSEA. The CDR3 has 12 amino acids. The V gene lost 1 base and the J gene lost 7 bases, with 10 bases spanning the gap. The CDR3 coding sequence is TGCAGCGTTGAAGGCGGGGGTGGTGGCTACACCTTC. It encodes CSVEGGGGGYTF.

The V and J genes are TRBV5-1 and TRBJ2-7; TRBD1 matches at 7 bases. V was pared by 4 bases and J by 5 bases, with 9 bases of the junction left unmatched. The V gene's germline CDR1 is SGHRS and CDR2 YFSETQ. The CDR3 covers 14 residues. CDR3 protein: CASSPQTGANEQYF. The CDR3 DNA is TGCGCCAGCAGCCCGCAAACAGGGGCTAACGAGCAGTACTTC.

The CDR3 protein is CSVARRGAGYEQYF. CDR3 DNA: TGCAGCGTTGCCCGCAGGGGGGCAGGGTACGAGCAGTACTTC. The chain is built from TRBV29-1 and TRBJ2-7; TRBD1 might be the D (7 bases). This CDR3 spans 14 amino acids. Germline CDR1 and CDR2: SQVTM and ANQGSEA. V dropped 4 bases and J dropped 4 bases, with 17 bases sitting between them.

The sample holds one count of this clone. This chain links TRBV5-4 with TRBJ2-5; TRBD2 might be the D (5 bases). The germline V gene has CDR1 SGHNT and CDR2 YYREEE (reference sequence). CDR3 length equals 14 residues. Trimming removed 0 bases at V and 5 bases at J, with 11 bases between. The CDR3 DNA follows: TGTGCCAGCAGCTTGGAAGGGAGTGGGGAGACCCAGTACTTC. It encodes CASSLEGSGETQYF.

This chain joins TRBV25-1 and TRBJ2-7, with 9 bases identical to TRBD2. The germline CDR1 and CDR2 sequences are MGHDK and SYGVNS. CDR3 length: 15 residues. J lost 5 bases, V lost 3 bases, and 8 bases had no gene match. The DNA for the CDR3 is TGTGCCAGCAGTGACCCCCAGCTAGCGGGGAACGAGCAGTACTTC. Protein: CASSDPQLAGNEQYF.

This sequence joins TRBV30 and TRBJ2-5; possible D gene TRBD2, 6 bases. V was shortened by 3 bases and J by 5 bases, with 25 bases between the two germline ends. Germline CDR1 and CDR2: GTSNPN and SVGIG (reference sequence). This CDR3 region has 17 residues. The CDR3: CAWRVGGALIPGETQYF. For the CDR3, the DNA is TGTGCCTGGAGAGTTGGCGGGGCCTTAATTCCCGGGGAGACCCAGTACTTC.

In nucleotides, the CDR3 is TGCAGCGTTGAAGGTCCAGGGGGGGTCGAGCAGTACTTC. Translating it yields CSVEGPGGVEQYF. The chain combines TRBV29-1 with TRBJ2-7; D possibly matches TRBD1 or TRBD2 (7 bases each). This CDR3 spans 13 amino acids. Germline assignment: CDR1 SQVTM and CDR2 ANQGSEA. V was cut by 1 base and J by 6 bases, with 13 bases left in between.

This clone has only a few counts. The CDR3 loop reads CASSRQEFGELFF. As DNA, the CDR3 is TGTGCCAGCAGTCGACAGGAGTTCGGGGAGCTGTTTTTT. The chain uses TRBV2 and TRBJ2-2; D is possibly TRBD1 (6 bases). Germline CDR1 SNHLY, CDR2 FYNNEI. V was clipped by 5 bases and J by 7 bases, with 11 bases between them. The CDR3 length is 13 residues. The complete variable domain, with remaining parts taken from reference TRBV2 and TRBJ2-2, reads EPEVTQTPSHQVTQMGQEVILRCVPISNHLYFYWYRQILGQKVEFLVSFYNNEISEKSEIFDDQFSVERPDGSNFTLKIRSTKLEDSAMYFCASSRQEFGELFFGEGSRLTVL.

V and J are TRBV4-1 and TRBJ1-1; TRBD1 might be the D (5 bases). Germline V CDR1 and CDR2: MGHRA, YSYEKL. The CDR3 is 14 amino acids. Trimming cost V 1 base and J 4 bases, with 10 bases left between them. The CDR3: CASSQVGRVTEAFF. CDR3 bases: TGCGCCAGCAGCCAAGTTGGCAGGGTCACTGAAGCTTTCTTT.

DNA for the CDR3: TGCAGCGTTGAAAAGGGCACAGATACGCAGTATTTT. Its translation is CSVEKGTDTQYF. The rearrangement uses TRBV29-1 and TRBJ2-3; no clear D gene. Per germline, CDR1 SQVTM and CDR2 ANQGSEA. The CDR3 runs 12 residues. With 2 bases removed from V and 1 base from J, the gap between germline ends came to 4 bases.

The chain uses TRBV7-2 and TRBJ2-7, with D hard to call. This CDR3 has 13 residues. Germline CDR1 SGHTA, CDR2 FQGNSA. Trimming cost V 0 bases and J 3 bases, with 6 bases left between them. CDR3 bases: TGTGCCAGCAGCTTAGCGGTAAACTACGAGCAGTACTTC. It yields the protein CASSLAVNYEQYF.

The rearrangement links TRBV4-1 to TRBJ1-2; 9 bases are a match to TRBD1. The trim removed 2 bases at V and 8 bases at J, leaving 12 bases unmatched. Germline-derived CDR1 and CDR2 are MGHRA and YSYEKL. This CDR3 region has 16 residues. The CDR3 DNA is TGCGCCAGCAGCCAATTACTGACCGGGACAGGGAAAGGCTACACCTTC. Protein: CASSQLLTGTGKGYTF.